This T cell receptor (beta chain) is drawn from a study of cytomegalovirus exposure and HLA in healthy donors. Findings and caveats of the study: V- and J-gene trimming of TCR beta was linked (in a later analysis) to a missense DCLRE1C variant. By HLA locus, TCR association rates varied in a later analysis, with DRB1 showing the most and HLA-C the fewest.

The PCR employed 60 Vbeta primers together with 13 Jbeta primers. The data were produced by immunoSEQ multiplex PCR, yet TCRdb's version contains in-frame clones alone and is incomplete. Found here are about 160,000 clones, approximately 76% of them singletons; the top ten hold roughly 2%. V shed 4 bases and J shed 4 bases, with 14 bases lying between them. The CDR3 consists of 15 residues. CDR1 SGHRS and CDR2 YFSETQ come from the germline V gene. About this clone: Its specificity is unknown.

Sequencing used PBMCs. The sequence was obtained from a female donor in good health and CMV-seronegative. This rearrangement joins TRBV5-1 to TRBJ1-4; the D is unclear. CDR3 sequence reads: CASSRADGYNEKLFF. The CDR3 DNA is TGCGCCAGCAGCCGAGCGGACGGCTATAATGAAAAACTGTTTTTT.